This T cell receptor (beta chain) derives from a study of T cell responses to AZD1222 COVID-19 vaccine. Study-wide context: Second doses that came at about 4 or about 12 weeks were put together. Study results and limitations: Spike-specific TCRs gained breadth and depth after people received two AZD1222 doses. The donor group comprised mostly white British people and more females; the analysis possibly underestimated clonal diversity. Across spike, vaccine-associated CD4 TCRs were found, dominant at 160-218 and 743-854.

Sequencing was performed with immunoSEQ multiplex PCR; in TCRdb, only in-frame clones are kept and a portion is missing. The sample has roughly 170,000 clones; 85% to 95% are singletons. The table lists this clone with a few counts. Its antigen is unidentified. Here the sequenced sample was peripheral blood, taken on day 0 of AZD1222 vaccination. The clonotype was recovered from an adult in good health.

CDR3 amino acids: CASSLGDAGNTIYF. The CDR3 DNA reads as TGTGCCAGCAGCTTGGGGGACGCTGGAAACACCATATATTTT. The genes are TRBV5-6 and TRBJ1-3; TRBD1 is a possible D gene (5 bases). The CDR3 is 14 residues long. From germline, CDR1 is SGHDT and CDR2 YYEEEE. Trimming took 0 bases from V and 2 from J, leaving 6 bases between them.